The T cell receptor beta chain described here comes from a study of prognosis after radiotherapy for stage I lung cancer. Study-wide points: In patients with versus without metastases, TRBV and TRBJ gene usage reportedly differed.

By two-round multiplex PCR, the TCR beta CDR3 was amplified from genomic DNA. The use of primers specific to each TRBV and TRBJ gene characterized first-round PCR. TCRdb reprocessed the multiplex PCR reads via MiXCR and lists one record per CDR3 protein. There are around 63,000 distinct CDR3 sequences in the sample; 26% occur only once, and around 8.1% lies in the top ten. This clonotype was seen ten or more times. Its antigen is not known. The V end lost 5 bases, the J end lost 7 bases, and 11 bases lay between the germline ends. The CDR3 runs to 13 residues. Germline values: CDR1 MRHNA, CDR2 SNTAGT. This TCR was recovered from a donor aged 50 or older with non-small cell lung cancer. The source was PBMCs, collected before or after stereotactic body radiation therapy (not recorded which). The chain carries TRBV6-4 and TRBJ1-4, with D hard to call. The CDR3 protein is CASSPDKGEKLFF. In DNA, the CDR3 is TGTGCCAGCAGTCCTGATAAGGGTGAAAAACTGTTTTTT.